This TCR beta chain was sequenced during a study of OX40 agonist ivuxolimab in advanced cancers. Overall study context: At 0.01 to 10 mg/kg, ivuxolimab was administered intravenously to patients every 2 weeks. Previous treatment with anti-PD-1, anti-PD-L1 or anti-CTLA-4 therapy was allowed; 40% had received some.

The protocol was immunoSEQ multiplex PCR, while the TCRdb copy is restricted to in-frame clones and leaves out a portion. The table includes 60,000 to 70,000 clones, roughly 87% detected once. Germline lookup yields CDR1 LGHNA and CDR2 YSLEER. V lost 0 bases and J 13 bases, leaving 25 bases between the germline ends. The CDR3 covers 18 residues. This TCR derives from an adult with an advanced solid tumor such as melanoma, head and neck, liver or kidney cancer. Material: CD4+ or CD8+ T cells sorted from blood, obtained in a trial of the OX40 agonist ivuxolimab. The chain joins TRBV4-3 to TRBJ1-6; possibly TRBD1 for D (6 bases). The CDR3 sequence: CASSQDVGGPEGRSPLHF. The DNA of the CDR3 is TGCGCCAGCAGCCAAGATGTTGGGGGGCCGGAAGGGCGAAGCCCCCTCCACTTT.